Listed below are T cell receptor beta chains from one sample, sequenced in a study of PD-1 blockade in classical Hodgkin lymphoma. Sequenced by immunoSEQ multiplex PCR; TCRdb stores in-frame clones only, minus some. Among around 40,000 clones listed, about 77% were seen once. The material sequenced was peripheral blood mononuclear cells (PBMCs), taken at baseline. The receptors derive from a human donor with classical Hodgkin lymphoma. The CDR3 runs from the conserved cysteine through the conserved F or W. A D gene is named only where the DNA matches it firmly. Clone size, where shown, is once, few, many, or a class for clones that have expanded.

size	V	D	J	DNA	CDR3
NA	TRBV7-2	TRBD1	TRBJ2-5	TGTGCCAGCAGCTCAAACAGGGGAAAAGAGACCCAGTACTTC	CASSSNRGKETQYF
few	TRBV6-4	NA	TRBJ1-1	TGTGCCAGCAGTGAGCAGGGGACCAACACTGAAGCTTTCTTT	CASSEQGTNTEAFF
NA	TRBV7-2	NA	TRBJ1-6	TGTGCCAGCAGCTCCACCCCCCGAGGGATGTCAAGAACACCCCTCCACTTT	CASSSTPRGMSRTPLHF
NA	TRBV7-2	NA	TRBJ2-1	TGTGCCAGCAGCGTGGCCAAATCCTACAATGAGCAGTTCTTC	CASSVAKSYNEQFF
NA	TRBV19	NA	TRBJ2-6	TGTGCCAGTAGGCGATCAGGGTCCTGGGCCAACGTCCTGACTTTC	CASRRSGSWANVLTF
few	TRBV14	TRBD1	TRBJ1-2	TGTGCCAGCAGCCTCGGGACAGGGGACGGCTACACCTTC	CASSLGTGDGYTF
once	TRBV5-6	TRBD2	TRBJ2-5	TGTGCCAGCAGCTTAGCGGGGGGGCCCAGAGAGACCCAGTACTTC	CASSLAGGPRETQYF
NA	TRBV4-1	NA	TRBJ2-3	TGCGCCAGTACGGCAGGAGATACGCAGTATTTT	CASTAGDTQYF
NA	TRBV5-1	TRBD1	TRBJ2-3	TGCGCCAGCAGCCGACAAGGACAGGGAAGCACAGATACGCAGTATTTT	CASSRQGQGSTDTQYF
NA	TRBV4-1	NA	TRBJ2-2	TGCGCCAGCAGCCAAGGGGAGGAGCGGGAGCTGTTTTTT	CASSQGEERELFF
once	TRBV11-2	NA	TRBJ1-1	TGTGCCAGCAGCTTCGAGGGTACTGAAGCTTTCTTT	CASSFEGTEAFF
NA	TRBV12-5	TRBD2	TRBJ2-2	TGTGCTAGTGGTTTGGTACTCGGGACTAGCGGGGACCTAAACGCGAACACCGGGGAGCTGTTTTTT	CASGLVLGTSGDLNANTGELFF
NA	TRBV11-3	NA	TRBJ1-1	TGTGCCAGCAGCTTAGGCGGAGCAGGGAACACTGAAGCTTTCTTT	CASSLGGAGNTEAFF
NA	TRBV29-1	NA	TRBJ2-7	TGCAGCGTTGTCAGTTCCTACGAGCAGTACTTC	CSVVSSYEQYF
NA	TRBV4-3	NA	TRBJ1-4	TGCGCCAGCAGCCAAGATGTATCGGGGGAAAAACTGTTTTTT	CASSQDVSGEKLFF
NA	TRBV7-8	NA	TRBJ1-3	TGTGCCAGCAGCTACTCTACAGGGTCCTACTCTGGAAACACCATATATTTT	CASSYSTGSYSGNTIYF
NA	TRBV7-9	TRBD1	TRBJ2-5	TGTGCCAGCAGCCAACAGGGGGAAGAGACCCAGTACTTC	CASSQQGEETQYF
NA	TRBV19	NA	TRBJ2-7	TGTGCCAGTAGTATACGGGTGACAGAATCCTACGAGCAGTACTTC	CASSIRVTESYEQYF
NA	TRBV6-5	NA	TRBJ1-1	TGTGCCAGCGGCCGGAACACTGAAGCTTTCTTT	CASGRNTEAFF
NA	TRBV7-2	NA	TRBJ1-2	TGTGCCAGCAGCTCTGATGGCTACACCTTC	CASSSDGYTF
NA	TRBV7-9	NA	TRBJ2-3	TGTGCCAGCAGCTTCCCCTTCCAGCAGGCTAGCACAGATACGCAGTATTTT	CASSFPFQQASTDTQYF
few	TRBV7-9	NA	TRBJ2-2	TGTGCCAGCAGCTTAATTCGCACCGGGGAGCTGTTTTTT	CASSLIRTGELFF
NA	TRBV7-2	TRBD2	TRBJ2-5	TGTGCCAGCAGTCTCAGGGAAAGGCGGGGGAACCTGATGGGGACCCAGTACTTC	CASSLRERRGNLMGTQYF
NA	TRBV11-2	NA	TRBJ2-7	TGTGCCAGCAGCTCAGTAGACAGGCGGGTCGAGCAGTACTTC	CASSSVDRRVEQYF
NA	TRBV10-1	NA	TRBJ1-1	TGCGCCAGCAGTGACTATGCTCTGGGGGACACTGAAGCTTTCTTT	CASSDYALGDTEAFF
once	TRBV19	TRBD2	TRBJ2-1	TGTGCCAGTAGTCCGAGACTAGCGGGGGGTTACAATGAGCAGTTCTTC	CASSPRLAGGYNEQFF
once	TRBV7-2	TRBD2	TRBJ2-4	TGTGCCAGCAGCCACGGACTAGCGGGGGGTCCCCCTCTTAACATTCAGTACTTC	CASSHGLAGGPPLNIQYF
once	TRBV18	TRBD2	TRBJ2-1	TGTGCCAGCTCACGTGACGGGGGGGCCCGTAATGAGCAGTTCTTC	CASSRDGGARNEQFF
NA	TRBV6-1	TRBD1	TRBJ2-3	TGTGCCAGCATTTGGGGACAGGGGTACACAGATACGCAGTATTTT	CASIWGQGYTDTQYF
NA	TRBV27	TRBD2	TRBJ2-5	TGTGCCAGCAGTATCAAACCGGGACTAGCGGAAGAGACCCAGTACTTC	CASSIKPGLAEETQYF
NA	TRBV2	NA	TRBJ1-1	TGTGCCAGCAATGACCCCTTCGGGCCTGAGGCTTTCTTT	CASNDPFGPEAFF
NA	TRBV7-6	TRBD2	TRBJ2-7	TGTGCCAGCAGCTTAGAGACTAGCGGGGGGGCCTACGAGCAGTACTTC	CASSLETSGGAYEQYF
NA	TRBV18	NA	TRBJ2-7	TGTGCCAGCTCAAGTCGGCATGCTGACGAGCAGTACTTC	CASSSRHADEQYF
NA	TRBV7-3	TRBD1	TRBJ2-1	TGTGCCAGCAGCTTAAGGTGGGGACAGGGTAAAGGAAATGAGCAGTTCTTC	CASSLRWGQGKGNEQFF
NA	TRBV5-4	TRBD2	TRBJ2-3	TGTGCCAGCAGCTTGGGGGCGCGGGGGGGCGATACGCAGTATTTT	CASSLGARGGDTQYF
NA	TRBV2	TRBD1	TRBJ1-2	TGTGCCAGCACTTTGGACAGGGGGCGCGGAGGCTACACCTTC	CASTLDRGRGGYTF
once	TRBV6-5	TRBD2	TRBJ2-1	TGTGCCAGCAGTTACGCGGGGGTCGCCATCAATGAGCAGTTCTTC	CASSYAGVAINEQFF
NA	TRBV19	TRBD1	TRBJ2-7	TGTGCCAGTAGTTACGGGACAGGGGTCAGGTACGAGCAGTACTTC	CASSYGTGVRYEQYF
NA	TRBV9	NA	TRBJ2-7	TGTGCCAGCAGCGGGCAGGGATACGAGCAGTACTTC	CASSGQGYEQYF
NA	TRBV14	NA	TRBJ2-1	TGTGCCAGCAGCCGACTTGACAGCTACAATGAGCAGTTCTTC	CASSRLDSYNEQFF
NA	TRBV14	NA	TRBJ1-2	TGTGCCAGCAGCCAAATGACATCCCTCTATGGCTACACCTTC	CASSQMTSLYGYTF
NA	TRBV7-2	NA	TRBJ1-1	TGTGCCAGCAGCTTTGCGGGACCGTACACTGAAGCTTTCTTT	CASSFAGPYTEAFF
NA	TRBV27	TRBD1	TRBJ1-2	TGTGCCAGCACCTACAGAGGGACAGGGGATGGCTACACCTTC	CASTYRGTGDGYTF
NA	TRBV7-2	TRBD2	TRBJ2-1	TGTGCCAGCAGCTTAGTACTAGCGGGGATGGAGCAGTTCTTC	CASSLVLAGMEQFF
NA	TRBV9	TRBD2	TRBJ2-5	TGTGCCAGCAGCGGAGGACTAGTACGGCAAGAGACCCAGTACTTC	CASSGGLVRQETQYF
NA	TRBV2	NA	TRBJ2-3	TGTGCCAGCAGTGAGGGTGTGACTAACACAGATACGCAGTATTTT	CASSEGVTNTDTQYF
NA	TRBV29-1	TRBD2	TRBJ2-5	TGCAGCGTTGCTAGCGGGGCCCAAGAGACCCAGTACTTC	CSVASGAQETQYF
NA	TRBV12-5	NA	TRBJ1-2	TGTGCTAGTGAAGCCGGATCAGCTAACTATGGCTACACCTTC	CASEAGSANYGYTF
once	TRBV4-1	NA	TRBJ2-3	TGCGCCAGCAGCCAAGTTATAACTAGCACAGATACGCAGTATTTT	CASSQVITSTDTQYF
once	TRBV7-2	TRBD1	TRBJ2-7	TGTGCCAGCAGCTTAGAGTTCCGGGACAGGGAGCAGTACTTC	CASSLEFRDREQYF
NA	TRBV28	NA	TRBJ2-4	TGTGCCAGCAGTTCCTCCGAGACAGGAAAAAACATTCAGTACTTC	CASSSSETGKNIQYF
medium-sized	TRBV6-5	TRBD2	TRBJ2-2	TGTGCCAGCAGTTCGGGACTAGCGGGGGCGCTCGGGGAGCTGTTTTTT	CASSSGLAGALGELFF
NA	TRBV4-3	TRBD2	TRBJ2-3	TGCGCCAGCAGCCAAGATTCCCTGACTAGCGCCAGCACAGATACGCAGTATTTT	CASSQDSLTSASTDTQYF
NA	TRBV7-2	NA	TRBJ2-7	TGTGCCAGCAGCTTTGGGGAGCCCAACTACGAGCAGTACTTC	CASSFGEPNYEQYF